The present TCR beta chain was sequenced within a study of blood T cell repertoires in COVID-19. About the study: T cells, B-cell-depleted T cells, or PBMCs supplied cDNA or gDNA.

V dropped 6 bases and J dropped 7 bases, with 18 bases sitting between them. The CDR3 is 15 residues long. Per germline, CDR1 ENHRY and CDR2 SYGVKD. In the source study's methods: Amplification from reference gene primers served as the basis for estimated nucleated cell counts. This table comes from immunoSEQ multiplex PCR, and its TCRdb copy is limited to in-frame clones, with some not included. Clonal size and the V and J genes are those of that table, whereas D and trimming came from the DNA. This sample yields some 370,000 clones, of which roughly four fifths are seen a single time; about 5% belongs to the top ten. Everyone who took part was roughly 18 to 89 years old, and they came from 20 to 25 US areas.

The sample consisted of PBMCs or T cells enriched from blood (not recorded which). The clonotype comes from a woman between 45 and 65 years old who had recovered from COVID-19. This sequence joins TRBV10-3 and TRBJ1-4, with D perhaps matching TRBD1 (5 bases). CDR3 bases: TGTGCCATCAGCTCCATGGGGCCCGGGGGTGAAAAACTGTTTTTT. Protein product: CAISSMGPGGEKLFF.